The 14 T cell receptor beta chains below come from one sample, sequenced in a study of blood T cell repertoires in COVID-19. Clones were sequenced by immunoSEQ multiplex PCR, and TCRdb holds only the in-frame ones, with some missing. The repertoire holds 300,000 to 450,000 clones, with around 84% as singletons. The source material was peripheral blood. The receptor set was obtained from a human donor with acute or convalescent COVID-19. The donor label of this sample is uncertain.

The chain recombines TRBV3-1 (or the pseudogene TRBV3-2) with TRBJ2-7, with TRBD1 matching 7 bases. The germline V gene has CDR1 LGHDT and CDR2 YNNKEL (reference sequence). The CDR3 has 13 amino acids. Germline trimming cut 4 bases from V and 3 bases from J; bases unmatched to any gene: 3. The CDR3 sequence is CASSRTGDYEQYF. Here the CDR3 DNA reads TGTGCCAGCAGCCGAACAGGGGACTACGAGCAGTACTTC.

The chain couples TRBV10-3 to TRBJ1-1, with D possibly matching TRBD1 (5 bases). The V and J ends lost 0 bases and 10 bases respectively, with 9 bases between them. The CDR3 loop spans 12 amino acids. Germline V gene data show CDR1 as ENHRY and CDR2 as SYGVKD. The CDR3 spells CAISESPRAAFF. The DNA for the CDR3 is TGTGCCATCAGTGAGTCGCCCAGGGCAGCTTTCTTT.

The J gene is TRBJ2-3, the V gene TRBV10-3; 12 bases agree with TRBD2. V trimming: 3 bases; J trimming: 2 bases; junction bases outside the gene matches: 15. This CDR3 is 20 amino acids long. Germline V lookup: CDR1 ENHRY, CDR2 SYGVKD. The CDR3: CAISEPVNSTSGSYTDTQYF. CDR3 nucleotides: TGTGCCATCAGTGAACCCGTTAACTCGACTAGCGGGAGCTACACAGATACGCAGTATTTT.

V is TRBV23-1 and J is TRBJ2-7; 9 bases align to TRBD1. TRBV23-1 is flagged as an ORF with uncertain function. Germline trimming cut 10 bases from V and 5 bases from J; bases unmatched to any gene: 9. The CDR3 is 13 residues long. The CDR3 DNA sequence: TGCGCCAACCCCACAGGGGGCTTTAACGAGCAGTACTTC. As protein: CANPTGGFNEQYF.

The rearrangement uses TRBV28 and TRBJ1-1; D gene uncertain. Germline assignment: CDR1 MDHEN and CDR2 SYDVKM. The length of the CDR3 is 13 residues. V was cut by 5 bases and J by 6 bases, with 13 bases left in between. The CDR3 bases are TGTGCCAGCAGTGGACTTCTCCTCGCTGAAGCTTTCTTT. As protein: CASSGLLLAEAFF. Complete variable domain (other parts from reference TRBV28 and TRBJ1-1): DVKVTQSSRYLVKRTGEKVFLECVQDMDHENMFWYRQDPGLGLRLIYFSYDVKMKEKGDIPEGYSVSREKKERFSLILESASTNQTSMYLCASSGLLLAEAFFGQGTRLTVV.

The rearrangement uses TRBV6-5 and TRBJ2-3; 8 nucleotides match TRBD2. The germline gives CDR1 MNHEY, CDR2 SVGAGI. V lost 0 bases, J lost 3 bases, and 5 bases stayed unmatched. The CDR3 is made up of 16 amino acids. The CDR3 region has the DNA TGTGCCAGCAGTTACTCACCGGGGGGGCCTACAGATACGCAGTATTTT. Protein product: CASSYSPGGPTDTQYF.

The rearrangement uses TRBV6-4 and TRBJ1-1, with TRBD1 matching over 11 bases. Looked up from germline, CDR1 is MRHNA and CDR2 is SNTAGT. The CDR3 sequence is 15 residues long. Trimming took 6 bases from V and 4 from J; bases not matched to a gene: 7. The CDR3 loop reads CASRGAGTGGTEAFF. CDR3 nucleotide sequence: TGTGCCAGCAGAGGCGCCGGGACAGGGGGCACTGAAGCTTTCTTT.

As DNA, the CDR3 is TGTGCCAGCAGTGAATTCAGTCTAGCGGGAGGGAGGATCGGGGAGCTGTTTTTT. Translated: CASSEFSLAGGRIGELFF. The chain recombines TRBV6-1 with TRBJ2-2; 12 bases line up with TRBD2. The V gene end was trimmed by 2 bases and the J gene end by 7 bases; junction bases not matched to a gene: 11. CDR3 length: 18 amino acids. Germline CDR1 reads MNHNS; CDR2 reads SASEGT.

J is TRBJ1-1 and V is TRBV6-1; the D is unclear. The CDR3 totals 13 residues. V was shortened by 1 base and J by 1 base, with 4 bases between the two germline ends. Germline values: CDR1 MNHNS, CDR2 SASEGT. The CDR3 nucleotides are TGTGCCAGCAGTGAAGTGAGGAACACTGAAGCTTTCTTT. Translating gives CASSEVRNTEAFF.

The chain couples TRBV6-4 to TRBJ2-1; tentatively, D is TRBD1 (5 bases). The CDR3 has 13 amino acids. V lost 5 bases and J 9 bases, leaving 14 bases between the germline ends. CDR1 is MRHNA and CDR2 is SNTAGT in the germline V gene. In DNA, the CDR3 is TGTGCCAGCAGTTCCACTCTAGGGGTTGAGCAGTTCTTC. Protein product: CASSSTLGVEQFF.

This rearrangement joins TRBV7-6 to TRBJ2-2; D is uncertain. Germline V CDR1 and CDR2: SGHVS, FNYEAQ. This CDR3 has 15 amino acids. V was pared by 2 bases and J by 2 bases, with 9 bases between. The CDR3 loop is CASSLTTINTGELFF. The DNA of the CDR3 is TGTGCCAGCAGCTTAACTACGATTAACACCGGGGAGCTGTTTTTT.

The chain carries TRBV5-4 and TRBJ2-3; 8 nucleotides agree with TRBD1. The CDR3 covers 13 residues. J was trimmed by 4 bases and V by 4 bases; bases with no gene match: 2. The germline V gene has CDR1 SGHNT and CDR2 YYREEE (reference sequence). CDR3 nucleotides: TGTGCCAGCAGCGCGGGACAGGCAGATACGCAGTATTTT. It encodes CASSAGQADTQYF.

This clone was detected only once. The J gene is TRBJ1-5, the V gene TRBV30, with TRBD1 as a possible D gene (6 bases). The CDR3 consists of 13 residues. Germline values: CDR1 GTSNPN, CDR2 SVGIG (reference sequence). The V and J ends lost 5 bases and 5 bases respectively, with 13 bases between them. The CDR3 DNA is TGTGCCTGGCGACAGGACGTGGATCAGCCCCAGCATTTT. This encodes CAWRQDVDQPQHF.

The chain is built from TRBV27 and TRBJ2-7; D is perhaps TRBD1 (6 bases). Germline V gives CDR1 MNHEY, CDR2 SMNVEV (reference sequence). V gave up 10 bases and J gave up 1 base, with 17 bases separating them. The CDR3 is made up of 14 amino acids. CDR3 sequence reads: CATQSYQGSYEQYF. Here the CDR3 DNA reads TGTGCCACCCAGTCTTATCAGGGGTCCTACGAGCAGTACTTC.